The rows below give T cell receptor beta chains drawn from one sample of a study of blood T cell repertoires in COVID-19. The protocol was immunoSEQ multiplex PCR, while the TCRdb copy is restricted to in-frame clones and leaves out a portion. The repertoire consists of 250,000 or so clones, with about 82% occurring once and the leading ten covering around 6.8%. The sample consisted of peripheral blood. The source of these receptors is a woman aged 55 to 70 with active or convalescent COVID-19. Each CDR3 is given with its conserved first and last residue. A D gene is named only where the DNA matches it firmly. Some rows have no size entry. The others give once, few or many, or a class for an expanded clone.

once	TRBJ2-7	TRBD1	TRBV19	CASSLRGLSYEQYF	TGTGCCAGTAGCCTCAGGGGGCTCTCCTACGAGCAGTACTTC
.	TRBJ2-1	.	TRBV5-4	CASRYQGGVYNEQFF	TGTGCCAGCAGATATCAGGGCGGGGTATACAATGAGCAGTTCTTC
.	TRBJ1-5	.	TRBV18	CASSPGPDQPQHF	TGTGCCAGCTCACCAGGCCCAGATCAGCCCCAGCATTTT
.	TRBJ1-3	.	TRBV7-9	CASSAYGGPGNTIYF	TGTGCCAGCAGCGCCTACGGGGGACCCGGAAACACCATATATTTT
.	TRBJ2-2	.	TRBV7-6	CASSLAVLAATGELFF	TGTGCCAGCAGCTTAGCGGTTCTAGCTGCCACCGGGGAGCTGTTTTTT
once	TRBJ2-7	TRBD1	TRBV5-5	CASSFGQAEAYEQYF	TGTGCCAGCAGCTTTGGACAGGCCGAGGCCTACGAGCAGTACTTC
.	TRBJ1-3	.	TRBV3-1/TRBV3-2	CASSQESLGNTIYF	TGTGCCAGCAGCCAAGAGAGCTTAGGAAACACCATATATTTT
few	TRBJ2-5	TRBD2	TRBV10-2	CASAGLAGGETQYF	TGCGCCAGCGCGGGACTAGCGGGGGGAGAGACCCAGTACTTC
.	TRBJ2-3	.	TRBV4-2	CASSQGRELPDTQYF	TGTGCCAGCAGCCAAGGTAGGGAGCTACCAGATACGCAGTATTTT
.	TRBJ2-2	TRBD2	TRBV5-4	CASSFPGGPFTGELFF	TGTGCCAGCAGCTTTCCGGGGGGGCCTTTCACCGGGGAGCTGTTTTTT
.	TRBJ2-5	TRBD2	TRBV5-1	CASSLGLAGVQETQYF	TGCGCCAGCAGCTTAGGGCTAGCGGGAGTTCAAGAGACCCAGTACTTC
.	TRBJ2-7	.	TRBV4-2	CASSRTSNYEQYF	TGTGCCAGCAGCCGCACTAGTAACTACGAGCAGTACTTC
.	TRBJ2-3	TRBD2	TRBV19	CASSTILTSGGTDTQYF	TGTGCCAGTAGTACCATCTTAACTAGCGGGGGCACAGATACGCAGTATTTT
.	TRBJ2-1	.	TRBV10-1	CASSESGGSYNEQFF	TGCGCCAGCAGTGAATCGGGTGGCTCCTACAATGAGCAGTTCTTC
.	TRBJ2-1	.	TRBV14	CASSQVRGQRVYNEQFF	TGTGCCAGCAGCCAAGTAAGAGGCCAGCGGGTTTACAATGAGCAGTTCTTC
.	TRBJ1-5	.	TRBV2	CASLGYSNQPQHF	TGTGCCAGCCTCGGGTATAGCAATCAGCCCCAGCATTTT